The source of this T cell receptor beta chain is a study of T cell changes during pregnancy in multiple sclerosis. Of note for this clone: At one boundary the junction diverges from the germline segment, which might be a read error.

Germline V lookup: CDR1 SGHVS, CDR2 FQNEAQ. The CDR3 is 15 amino acids. The repertoire was sequenced with immunoSEQ multiplex PCR; TCRdb's copy has only in-frame clones and lacks some. The sample consists of approximately 100,000 clones, about 91% of them appearing once. The sequencing used peripheral blood, collected after pregnancy. V and J are TRBV7-8 and TRBJ1-1; D not certain. The TCR comes from a female donor in good health, enrolled as a control in a pregnancy study. As DNA, the CDR3 is TGTGCCAGCAGCTTGGTTCTCCGGGGTCCATCTGAGGCTTTCTTT. This encodes CASSLVLRGPSEAFF.